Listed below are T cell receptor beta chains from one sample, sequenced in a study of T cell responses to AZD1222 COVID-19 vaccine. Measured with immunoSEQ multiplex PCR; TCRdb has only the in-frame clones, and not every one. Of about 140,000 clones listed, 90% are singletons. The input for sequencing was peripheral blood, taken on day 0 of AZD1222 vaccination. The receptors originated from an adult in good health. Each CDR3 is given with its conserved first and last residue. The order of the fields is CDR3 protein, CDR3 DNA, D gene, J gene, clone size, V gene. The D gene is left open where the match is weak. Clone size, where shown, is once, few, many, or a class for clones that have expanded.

cdr3_aa: CASRDWGSLAGGLQRTDTQYF
cdr3_nt: TGCGCCAGCAGGGATTGGGGCTCATTGGCGGGAGGCCTTCAGCGCACAGATACGCAGTATTTT
d_call: TRBD2
j_call: TRBJ2-3
clone_size: once
v_call: TRBV5-1

cdr3_aa: CASSQGTGLARDNEQFF
cdr3_nt: TGCGCCAGCAGCCAAGGGACGGGACTAGCCCGGGACAATGAGCAGTTCTTC
d_call: TRBD2
j_call: TRBJ2-1
clone_size: NA
v_call: TRBV4-3

cdr3_aa: CASSLGPTDTQYF
cdr3_nt: TGTGCCAGTAGCCTAGGGCCAACAGATACGCAGTATTTT
d_call: NA
j_call: TRBJ2-3
clone_size: NA
v_call: TRBV19

cdr3_aa: CASSQTGGTEAFF
cdr3_nt: TGTGCCAGCAGCCAGACAGGGGGCACTGAAGCTTTCTTT
d_call: TRBD1
j_call: TRBJ1-1
clone_size: NA
v_call: TRBV5-4

cdr3_aa: CSVEGGGSGTEAFF
cdr3_nt: TGCAGCGTTGAAGGAGGAGGGAGTGGGACTGAAGCTTTCTTT
d_call: NA
j_call: TRBJ1-1
clone_size: NA
v_call: TRBV29-1

cdr3_aa: CASSTGSLAGGPREQYF
cdr3_nt: TGTGCCAGCAGCACAGGGTCACTAGCGGGAGGGCCGAGGGAGCAGTACTTC
d_call: TRBD2
j_call: TRBJ2-7
clone_size: NA
v_call: TRBV13

cdr3_aa: CASTLQGLGSGGRGVDEQFF
cdr3_nt: TGTGCCAGCACCCTACAGGGATTGGGAAGTGGAGGGAGGGGTGTTGATGAGCAGTTCTTC
d_call: NA
j_call: TRBJ2-1
clone_size: NA
v_call: TRBV28

cdr3_aa: CASSGTGNYGYTF
cdr3_nt: TGTGCCAGCAGTGGGACAGGGAACTATGGCTACACCTTC
d_call: TRBD1
j_call: TRBJ1-2
clone_size: NA
v_call: TRBV2

cdr3_aa: CATKPSLGASSYEQYF
cdr3_nt: TGTGCCACCAAGCCCTCTCTCGGGGCGAGCTCCTACGAGCAGTACTTC
d_call: NA
j_call: TRBJ2-7
clone_size: once
v_call: TRBV10-3

cdr3_aa: CATSDQNSGTGFLTDTQYF
cdr3_nt: TGTGCCACCAGTGACCAGAACTCCGGGACAGGGTTCCTCACAGATACGCAGTATTTT
d_call: TRBD1
j_call: TRBJ2-3
clone_size: NA
v_call: TRBV24-1

cdr3_aa: CASRGQSEGDGYTF
cdr3_nt: TGTGCCAGCAGAGGACAGTCCGAAGGGGATGGCTACACCTTC
d_call: NA
j_call: TRBJ1-2
clone_size: NA
v_call: TRBV6-5